This TCR beta chain derives from a study of cytomegalovirus exposure and HLA in healthy donors listed by TCRdb under 2017. Context from the whole study: An earlier analysis of 587 of the donors reported about 260 Gb of sequence data and 117 million unique TCR beta sequences obtained from approximately 180 million T cells. An early release covering roughly 600 HLA-typed donors comprised approximately 290 gigabases of sequencing data and tens of millions of unique TCR sequences. Among the roughly 370 genotyped donors, around 81% belonged to the genetic ancestry cluster associated with self-reported Caucasian donors. The study aimed to test whether signatures of past pathogen exposure could be identified by cataloging public T cell receptors. The study profiled the T cell repertoires of 550 to 700 subjects by immunosequencing and related them to cytomegalovirus serostatus. Besides the first cohort of some 670 subjects, a separate validation cohort made up of 90 to 150 different subjects was used. High-throughput TCR immunosequencing, statistical association of individual TCRs with disease status, and machine learning were combined to predict cytomegalovirus infection status. To study patterns of TCR occurrence, a later analysis re-analyzed previously published TCR beta repertoires from around 660 donors and added high-resolution HLA genotyping. Rather than drawing on any new phenotypic data, the later analysis identified candidate immune exposures from TCR beta sequences and the way those sequences occurred across donors. To decide whether each TCR beta V gene segment behaved as functional or pseudogenic, an earlier analysis of several hundred of the donors relied on high-throughput TCR beta sequencing. Alongside the repertoire data, information on donor age, sex, ethnicity and CMV serostatus was compiled. A later genetic analysis used genome-wide SNP genotypes for about 60% of the 666 donors, treating that subset as a discovery cohort. All discovery cohort repertoires had been generated on a single sequencing platform. Class I and class II HLA loci were covered by the typing at four-digit resolution. Typing coverage varied by locus: roughly 620-640 donors for A, B, C, DRB1 and DQB1; more than 500 for DQA1; more than 600 for DPA1; roughly 450 for DPB1. Because of strong linkage in the cohort, 5 or 6 DR-DQ haplotypes were treated as single units for association and clustering. Among a few hundred genotyped donors of the cohort, an average of approximately 250,000 unique TCR beta nucleotide sequences were sequenced per donor, roughly a sixth of them non-productive. General study outcomes and caveats: A further reported finding was that TCR beta sequences accurately predicted the HLA-A and HLA-B alleles for most subjects in the first cohort. A few of the identified cytomegalovirus-associated TCR beta chains were confirmed in vitro to be specific for cytomegalovirus antigens. A later analysis reported that several top co-occurrence clusters appeared linked to parvovirus B19, influenza, CMV and Epstein-Barr virus. According to a later analysis, TCR association rates differed among HLA loci, with DRB1 alleles showing the most associated TCRs and HLA-C alleles showing the fewest. The study listed approximately 160 TCR beta chains as associated with cytomegalovirus. The authors suggested that the approach could potentially be generalized to other disease states and immunological phenotypes. Because counts were too low, some 17 rarely observed V segments, including chromosome 9 orphons, were left out of the earlier analysis of approximately 580 of the donors. CMV serostatus was the only immune exposure information available for the cohort. In a later analysis, about 17,000 TCR beta sequences were associated with specific HLA alleles at a false discovery rate of 0.05. In a later analysis, HLA-associated TCR beta chains were found to be more clonally expanded and to have lower generation probabilities than equally common non-associated chains. Compared with the roughly 670-donor mean, donors in an Asian-associated ancestry cluster had fewer N-insertions in productive TCRs, according to a later genetic analysis. Most CMV-associated TCR beta chains appeared to be HLA-restricted in a later analysis, and the HLA associations seemed to be driven largely by CMV exposure. Only TCR beta chains were sequenced in this cohort, and the absence of alpha or paired-chain data limited detectable features. Roughly uniform sequencing depth across donors was assumed in presence/absence analyses, although this assumption may not hold. HLA typing was unavailable for some donors at each locus, so association tests used only the typed subset. Some IMGT-functional V segments, including TRBV6-2 and TRBV6-3, could not be distinguished by the 87-base-pair reads and were therefore excluded. The classifier was reported to diagnose cytomegalovirus status with high specificity and sensitivity in both the original cohort and the validation cohort. V-gene and J-gene trimming of TCR beta chains was associated with a missense DCLRE1C variant in a later genetic analysis, and the association was replicated in an independent cohort. Linkage disequilibrium might explain the correlated functional status among segregating V segments, but an unknown experimental factor could not be ruled out. Strong co-occurrence of HLA alleles, especially DR and DQ, made assigning TCR associations to individual alleles difficult. In an earlier analysis of 450 to 750 of the donors, most TCR beta V segments appeared in productive rearrangements about 87% or about 30% of the time, broadly matching IMGT annotations. A cluster of highly shared sequence variants was judged likely to be a technical artifact of the sequencing pipeline. Most TCR sequences were seen in very few donors, while some public TCRs were found in many individuals.

CDR1 is given as KGHSH and CDR2 as LQKENI, both from the germline V gene. Inclusive of the bounding cysteine and phenylalanine, the CDR3 is 16 residues long. Of all the DNA, just the CDR3 is kept, 48 bases in frame from base 1. V lost 3 bases and J lost 2 bases, and the count of bases not matched to a germline gene is 6. Comments on this clone: Its antigen remains unidentified. Base qualities are not provided; no much larger clone lies one nucleotide away.

In total, approximately 700 healthy bone marrow donors made up the cohort. At the time of sampling, every cohort member was nominally healthy, though immune exposures that went unrecorded were likely present. The donor was CMV seronegative and belonged to the group of 352 seronegative cohort members. A peripheral blood sample was provided by each donor, and peripheral blood mononuclear cells were used for TCR beta sequencing. The Qiagen DNeasy Blood Extraction Kit was used to extract genomic DNA from the blood cell samples. The library was obtained by the immunoSEQ multiplex PCR assay. For the multiplex PCR, a mixture combining 60 forward primers for TCR Vbeta segments and 13 reverse primers for TCR Jbeta segments was used. The CDR3 region of rearranged TCR beta genes was amplified from genomic DNA by a multiplex PCR assay. On the Illumina HiSeq System, the amplified TCR beta libraries were sequenced as 87-base-pair reads. The authors' pipeline ran thus. Across the 670 or so repertoires, a later analysis counted approximately 83 million unique TCR beta chains, roughly 11 million of which were shared by at least two donors. Raw reads were error-corrected and collapsed into unique sequences by a nearest-neighbor algorithm in which closely related sequences were merged to remove PCR and sequencing errors. CDR3 sequences were aligned to IMGT reference sequences to assign V, D and J gene segments. For a sequence to be retained, a match of at least six nucleotides was required to both a V gene segment and a J gene segment. Rearrangements were classified as productive when the CDR3 lacked stop codons and remained in frame with V and J, and all other rearrangements were classified as non-productive. Following IMGT convention, CDR3 was defined as the stretch from the second conserved V-encoded cysteine up to the conserved J-encoded phenylalanine. The earlier analysis of about 560 of the donors excluded any sequence lacking an unambiguous match to a single V gene segment. An earlier analysis of 450 to 650 of the donors called V segments functional above 56.7% productive rearrangements and segregating when the between-donor standard deviation exceeded 5%. To diagnose cytomegalovirus status from the catalog of TCR beta chain sequences, a statistical classification framework was built. In a later analysis, TCR nucleotide sequences were compared against IMGT/GENE-DB human TR gene sequences so that V and J genes could be assigned. A later analysis assigned CDR3 sequences and most-parsimonious VDJ recombination scenarios with the TCRdist pipeline. A later analysis defined each TCR beta chain by its CDR3 amino acid sequence plus V-gene family, and excluded reads lacking a unique V-gene family. To address suspected cross-contamination and a sequencing artifact, a later analysis removed some 620 highly shared, low-generation-probability nucleotide sequences. For each public chain, a later analysis derived a clonal expansion index from normalized ranks of inferred template counts within each repertoire. In a later analysis, generation probabilities were computed with a VDJ recombination model fitted to out-of-frame rearrangements, and the resulting probabilities were checked against IGoR. In a later analysis, hypergeometric tests were used to score TCR-TCR, TCR-HLA and TCR-CMV co-occurrence, with a repertoire-size bias correction applied to TCR pairs. To estimate false discovery rates, a later analysis permuted the HLA or CMV assignments 20 times. A later analysis grouped co-occurring TCRs with DBSCAN, adding TCRdist sequence similarity when clustering within HLA-allele-positive subsets. Repertoires with fewer than 30,000 or more than 120,000 public chains, plus five repertoires with anomalous nucleotide sharing, were excluded from co-occurrence clustering. Drawn from immuneACCESS, this table holds only the in-frame rearrangements with V and J called that TCRdb kept. Clones are partly lost; checked studies trace under half to an unresolved V gene and leave the rest unexplained. The DNA was the basis for D and trimming; V, J and clone size are from that table. The sample table records over 150,000 clones; about four fifths of these occur just once. Approximately 13% of the sample comes from the top ten.

Sequenced input: PBMCs. The receptor comes from a woman between 50 and 59 years old in good health and CMV-seronegative. The chain is encoded by TRBV18 joined to TRBJ2-1; TRBD2 lines up with 8 middle nucleotides. The sequence in DNA is TGTGCCAGCTCACCCGTAGCGGGAAAAGCCTACAATGAGCAGTTCTTC. Its amino acids are CASSPVAGKAYNEQFF.